Below are 27 T cell receptor beta chains sequenced from a single sample in a study of CD8+ T cells in alopecia areata. Sequencing used cDNA as its template, made by extracting RNA and reverse transcribing it. Repertoires were generated with immunoSEQ multiplex PCR, while TCRdb's copy carries only in-frame clones and drops some. The data contain around 190,000 clones, more than 50% of them seen just once; the ten biggest clones take up roughly 5.3%. Sequencing was carried out using CD8+ T cells sorted from blood. These receptors came from a human donor in good health.

This clone came up a few times. J is TRBJ2-1 and V is TRBV29-1; TRBD2 aligns across 9 bases. Looked up from germline, CDR1 is SQVTM and CDR2 is ANQGSEA. The CDR3 has 16 residues. The trim removed 1 base at V and 4 bases at J, leaving 8 bases unmatched. CDR3 sequence reads: CSVEAPGGGVYNEQFF. DNA of the CDR3: TGCAGCGTTGAAGCCCCCGGCGGGGGGGTGTACAATGAGCAGTTCTTC.

This clone has just a few counts. This chain uses TRBV7-9 with TRBJ2-2; TRBD1 is a possible D gene (6 bases). V was cut by 0 bases and J by 7 bases, with 15 bases left in between. CDR3 length equals 16 residues. From germline, CDR1 is SEHNR and CDR2 FQNEAQ (reference sequence). CDR3 sequence (DNA): TGTGCCAGCAGCTTAGCGGGGACACCGAGGGGCGGGGAGCTGTTTTTT. Translating gives CASSLAGTPRGGELFF.

V gene TRBV29-1 combines with J gene TRBJ2-1, with D unresolved. This CDR3 comprises 13 residues. Germline assignment: CDR1 SQVTM and CDR2 ANQGSEA. V dropped 4 bases and J dropped 0 bases, with 7 bases sitting between them. This chain's CDR3 is CSVGVDSYNEQFF. The DNA for the CDR3 is TGCAGCGTTGGGGTTGACTCCTACAATGAGCAGTTCTTC.

The chain combines TRBV29-1 with TRBJ2-2; D assignment may be TRBD1 or TRBD2 (5 bases each). V gave up 3 bases and J gave up 8 bases, with 7 bases separating them. CDR1 and CDR2 from the germline V gene are SQVTM and ANQGSEA. The CDR3 totals 11 residues. DNA of the CDR3: TGCAGCGTTGAGGGGGAAGGGGAGCTGTTTTTT. Encoded protein: CSVEGEGELFF.

This sequence joins TRBV27 and TRBJ2-7; 8 positions match TRBD1. CDR1 is MNHEY, CDR2 SMNVEV, per germline (reference sequence). CDR3 length: 14 residues. V dropped 3 bases and J dropped 4; count of bases not matched to a gene: 5. DNA of the CDR3: TGTGCCAGCAGTTTGGCAGGGGGCAAGTACGAGCAGTACTTC. It translates to CASSLAGGKYEQYF.

This chain connects TRBV9 to TRBJ2-7, with D perhaps being TRBD1 or TRBD2 (6 bases each). Germline loops: CDR1 SGDLS, CDR2 YYNGEE. The CDR3 is made up of 14 amino acids. Between the trimmed V and J ends, which lost 4 bases and 2 bases, there was a span of 13 bases. This CDR3 reads CASSPWGDTYEQYF. The DNA for the CDR3 is TGTGCCAGCAGCCCTTGGGGGGACACCTACGAGCAGTACTTC. Full variable domain (missing parts from reference TRBV9 and TRBJ2-7): DSGVTQTPKHLITATGQRVTLRCSPRSGDLSVYWYQQSLDQGLQFLIQYYNGEERAKGNILERFSAQQFPDLHSELNLSSLELGDSALYFCASSPWGDTYEQYFGPGTRLTVT.

A single count supports this clone. CDR3 loop: CASRTFSRVYEKLFF. Written as DNA, the CDR3 is TGTGCCAGCAGGACCTTCTCCAGGGTATACGAAAAACTGTTTTTT. The V call is TRBV27, the J call TRBJ1-4, with TRBD1 as a possible D gene (5 bases). Germline CDR1 reads MNHEY; CDR2 reads SMNVEV (reference sequence). CDR3 length: 15 residues. Trimming removed 6 bases at V and 8 bases at J, with 19 bases between.

The rearrangement joins TRBV7-2 to TRBJ1-5, with a possible D match to TRBD1 (5 bases). V lost 4 bases, J lost 6 bases, and 19 bases lay in between. The length of the CDR3 is 16 residues. From germline, CDR1 is SGHTA and CDR2 FQGNSA. The CDR3 loop reads CASSWDGNEVIQPQHF. CDR3 in DNA: TGTGCCAGCAGCTGGGACGGGAACGAGGTCATTCAGCCCCAGCATTTT.

Comment on this clone: The sample has other DNA sequences that encode this CDR3 too. This chain connects TRBV27 to TRBJ1-1, with D unclear. The germline V gene has CDR1 MNHEY and CDR2 SMNVEV (reference sequence). The CDR3 length is 13 residues. V was shortened by 2 bases and J by 0 bases, with 4 bases between the two germline ends. The CDR3 nucleotides read TGTGCCAGCAGTTTAGGGATGAACACTGAAGCTTTCTTT. This translates into CASSLGMNTEAFF.

This clone turned up a few times. The chain joins TRBV29-1 to TRBJ2-7; 8 nucleotides agree with TRBD1. This CDR3 region has 16 residues. CDR1 SQVTM and CDR2 ANQGSEA come from the germline V gene. The J segment lost 1 base and the V segment lost 0 bases, leaving 8 bases of the junction unmatched. This CDR3 reads CSVEDPGTGGSYEQYF. Here the CDR3 DNA reads TGCAGCGTTGAAGATCCGGGAACAGGGGGTTCCTACGAGCAGTACTTC.

V and J are TRBV10-1 and TRBJ2-1, with D possibly TRBD1 on 6 matching bases. The CDR3 has 15 residues. Trimming took 0 bases from V and 3 from J, leaving 9 bases between them. Germline CDR1 and CDR2: WNHNN and SYGVQD (reference sequence). The CDR3 spells CASSESRGYYNEQFF. Here the CDR3 DNA reads TGCGCCAGCAGTGAGTCGAGGGGGTACTACAATGAGCAGTTCTTC.

This clone was counted only a few times. The chain is built from TRBV4-1 and TRBJ1-1; the D is unclear. V dropped 3 bases and J dropped 1 base, with 3 bases sitting between them. Germline CDR1 is MGHRA and CDR2 is YSYEKL. CDR3 size: 12 residues. DNA of the CDR3: TGCGCCAGCAGCCAGACGAACACTGAAGCTTTCTTT. It translates to CASSQTNTEAFF.

This clone was seen more than once but under ten times. This chain connects TRBV5-1 to TRBJ2-5, with unresolved D. V lost 2 bases and J lost 5, with 10 bases in between. CDR1 SGHRS and CDR2 YFSETQ come from the germline V gene. The CDR3 runs 13 residues. The CDR3 here is CASSLVKGETQYF. CDR3 DNA: TGCGCCAGCAGCTTAGTAAAAGGGGAGACCCAGTACTTC.

V is TRBV4-1 and J is TRBJ2-7; the match to TRBD1 covers 7 bases. The CDR3 is made up of 14 amino acids. In germline, CDR1 is MGHRA, CDR2 YSYEKL. V was clipped by 1 base and J by 5 bases; unmatched bases: 5. CDR3 in amino acids: CASSQVDRVNEQYF. The DNA of the CDR3 is TGCGCCAGCAGCCAAGTTGACAGGGTCAACGAGCAGTACTTC.

This clone has a handful of counts. The CDR3 loop is CASSALTSVKTDTQYF. In DNA, the CDR3 is TGTGCCAGCAGCGCCTTAACTAGCGTTAAGACAGATACGCAGTATTTT. This chain uses TRBV9 with TRBJ2-3; 7 positions agree with TRBD2. CDR3 length: 16 residues. In germline, CDR1 is SGDLS, CDR2 YYNGEE. V was pared by 3 bases and J by 3 bases, with 10 bases of the junction left unmatched.

V gene TRBV27 combines with J gene TRBJ2-5, with D maybe TRBD2 (7 bases). The CDR3 spans 13 residues. Germline-derived CDR1 and CDR2 are MNHEY and SMNVEV (reference sequence). Trimming stripped 3 bases from V and 5 bases from J, with 10 bases between. CDR3 sequence: CASSLGGRETQYF. The CDR3 DNA is TGTGCCAGCAGTTTGGGGGGGCGGGAGACCCAGTACTTC.

The chain is built from TRBV13 and TRBJ2-6; TRBD2 is a possible D gene (5 bases). The V gene's germline CDR1 is PRHDT and CDR2 FYEKMQ (reference sequence). The V and J ends lost 4 bases and 3 bases respectively, with 10 bases between them. The CDR3 sequence is 15 residues long. CDR3: CASSWERIGANVLTF. The CDR3 nucleotides are TGTGCCAGCAGCTGGGAGCGCATTGGGGCCAACGTCCTGACTTTC.

V and J are TRBV5-1 and TRBJ2-2; D not certain. This CDR3 spans 14 amino acids. V was shortened by 0 bases and J by 9 bases, with 12 bases between the two germline ends. CDR1 SGHRS and CDR2 YFSETQ come from the germline V gene. The CDR3 spells CASSLGSGHRELFF. The CDR3 DNA sequence: TGCGCCAGCAGCTTGGGTTCTGGTCACCGGGAGCTGTTTTTT.

V usage is TRBV29-1 and J usage is TRBJ1-2; D may be TRBD1 (5 bases). This CDR3 region has 14 residues. Germline V gives CDR1 SQVTM, CDR2 ANQGSEA. The V end was cut by 6 bases, the J end by 0 bases, with 14 bases between. The DNA of the CDR3 is TGCAGCGTCCCGGTGGGGGGTACTAACTATGGCTACACCTTC. It is translated as CSVPVGGTNYGYTF.

The rearrangement uses TRBV4-2 and TRBJ2-5; D remains ambiguous. Germline CDR1 is LGHNA and CDR2 is YNFKEQ. V lost 6 bases and J 6 bases, leaving 17 bases between the germline ends. The CDR3 is made up of 14 amino acids. CDR3 sequence: CASSQHLDKQTQYF. CDR3 nucleotides: TGTGCCAGCAGTCAACATCTAGATAAACAGACCCAGTACTTC.

The chain links TRBV4-1 to TRBJ1-1; D ambiguous. CDR3 length equals 16 residues. The germline V gene encodes CDR1 MGHRA and CDR2 YSYEKL. The V and J ends lost 1 base and 3 bases respectively, with 15 bases between them. The CDR3 here is CASSQAEGLRDTEAFF. Written as DNA, the CDR3 is TGCGCCAGCAGCCAAGCGGAGGGCCTAAGGGACACTGAAGCTTTCTTT.

This clone was found a few times. V usage is TRBV29-1 and J usage is TRBJ2-1; D is perhaps TRBD2 (6 bases). Germline CDR1 and CDR2: SQVTM and ANQGSEA. The CDR3 is 12 amino acids. Trimming shortened V by 7 bases and J by 6 bases, and 13 bases separated the two germline ends. CDR3 amino acids: CSAYGGVNEQFF. The CDR3 region has the DNA TGCAGCGCTTACGGGGGAGTCAATGAGCAGTTCTTC.

Here the CDR3 DNA reads TGCAGCGTCACAGGGTCCCCCGACTATCGTGGCTACACCTTC. Its protein product is CSVTGSPDYRGYTF. V usage is TRBV29-1 and J usage is TRBJ1-2, with D tentatively TRBD1 (6 bases). V dropped 6 bases and J dropped 7 bases, with 21 bases sitting between them. Germline CDR1 SQVTM, CDR2 ANQGSEA. CDR3 length: 14 amino acids.

The V and J genes are TRBV30 and TRBJ2-7; 9 nucleotides align to TRBD2. Germline-derived CDR1 and CDR2 are GTSNPN and SVGIG (reference sequence). This CDR3 region has 15 residues. The CDR3 protein is CGGGDSRPPLCEQYF. The CDR3 DNA sequence: TGTGGCGGGGGGGACTCTAGGCCCCCTTTGTGCGAGCAGTACTTC. Supplemented by reference TRBV30 and TRBJ2-7, the full variable domain reads SQTIHQWPATLVQPVGSPLSLECTVEGTSNPNLYWYRQAAGRGLQLLFYSVGIGQISSEVPQNLSASRPQDRQFILSSKKLLLSDSGFYLCGGGDSRPPLCEQYFGPGTRLTVT.

This chain connects TRBV12-5 to TRBJ2-7; no reliable D call. Germline CDR1 reads LGHNT; CDR2 reads FRNRAP. Trimming took off 5 bases at V and 2 bases at J, with 4 bases between the two ends. The CDR3 sequence is 11 residues long. The CDR3 loop is CASGEAYEQYF. In DNA, the CDR3 is TGTGCTAGTGGTGAAGCCTACGAGCAGTACTTC.

The chain couples TRBV4-2 to TRBJ2-3, with a weak D call TRBD2 (7 bases). The V and J ends lost 2 bases and 4 bases respectively, with 13 bases between them. Germline CDR1 reads LGHNA; CDR2 reads YNFKEQ. There are 15 residues in the CDR3. CDR3: CASSQNPGGADTQYF. The CDR3 bases are TGTGCCAGCAGCCAAAACCCGGGGGGCGCAGATACGCAGTATTTT.

This chain uses TRBV5-6 with TRBJ1-1; D gene ambiguous. The CDR3 has 13 residues. Germline CDR1 SGHDT, CDR2 YYEEEE. Trimming removed 4 bases from V and 1 base from J, with 8 bases in between. CDR3 loop: CASSPGSNTEAFF. As DNA, the CDR3 is TGTGCCAGCAGCCCCGGGTCGAACACTGAAGCTTTCTTT.